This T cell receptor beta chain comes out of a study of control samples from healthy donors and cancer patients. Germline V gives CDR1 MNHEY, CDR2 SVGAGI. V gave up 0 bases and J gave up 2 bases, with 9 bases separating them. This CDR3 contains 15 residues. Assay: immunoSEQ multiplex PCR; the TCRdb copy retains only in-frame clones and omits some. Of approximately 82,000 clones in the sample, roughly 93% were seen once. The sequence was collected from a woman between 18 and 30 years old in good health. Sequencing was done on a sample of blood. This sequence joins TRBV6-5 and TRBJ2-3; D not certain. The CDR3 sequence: CASSYSHTYTDTQYF. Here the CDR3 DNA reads TGTGCCAGCAGTTACTCCCACACCTACACAGATACGCAGTATTTT.